What follows is one T cell receptor (beta chain) and its context. The antigen is not known. The protocol was immunoSEQ multiplex PCR, while the TCRdb copy is restricted to in-frame clones and leaves out a portion. The sample carries some 9,200 clones, more than 75% recorded once. The sample originates from a study of immune evolution from preneoplasia to lung adenocarcinoma. Study-wide background: HLA loss of heterozygosity: less than 9% AIS, over 12% MIA, about 35% ADC, none AAH.

The CDR3 is made up of 13 amino acids. The V gene's germline CDR1 is SEHNR and CDR2 FQNEAQ (reference sequence). V was clipped by 10 bases and J by 7 bases; unmatched bases: 10. Study outcomes and limitations: From normal lung to invasive adenocarcinoma, top clone frequencies appeared to decrease.

Nucleic acids came from premalignant or tumor cells enriched by macro-dissection. Sequenced input: FFPE lung adenocarcinoma in situ tissue. V usage is TRBV7-9 and J usage is TRBJ2-3, with 8 bases matching TRBD2. This clonotype was obtained from a person aged 80 or over with lung adenocarcinoma. CDR3 in amino acids: CATKERGLNTQYF. The CDR3 DNA reads as TGTGCCACGAAAGAGCGGGGGCTAAATACGCAGTATTTT.